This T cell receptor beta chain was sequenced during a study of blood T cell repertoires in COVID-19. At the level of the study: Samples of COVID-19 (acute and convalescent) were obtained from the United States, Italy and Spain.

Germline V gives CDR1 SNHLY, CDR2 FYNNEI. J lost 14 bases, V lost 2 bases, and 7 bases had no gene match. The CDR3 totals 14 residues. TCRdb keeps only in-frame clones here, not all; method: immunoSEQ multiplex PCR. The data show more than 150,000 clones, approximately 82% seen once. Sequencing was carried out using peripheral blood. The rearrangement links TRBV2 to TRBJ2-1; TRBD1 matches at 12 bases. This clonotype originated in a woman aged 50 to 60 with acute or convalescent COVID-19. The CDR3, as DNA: TGTGCCAGCAGTGAAAACCGGGACAGGGGGCGCGAGTTCTTC. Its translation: CASSENRDRGREFF.